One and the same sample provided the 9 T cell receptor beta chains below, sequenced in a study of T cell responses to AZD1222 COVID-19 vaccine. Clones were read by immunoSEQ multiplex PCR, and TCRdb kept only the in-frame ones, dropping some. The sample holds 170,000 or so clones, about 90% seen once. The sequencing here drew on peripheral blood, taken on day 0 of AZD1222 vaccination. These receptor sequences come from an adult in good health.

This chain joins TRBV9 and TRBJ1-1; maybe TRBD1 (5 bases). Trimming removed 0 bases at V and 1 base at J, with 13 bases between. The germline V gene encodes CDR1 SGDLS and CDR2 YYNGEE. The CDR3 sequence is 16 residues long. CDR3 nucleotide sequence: TGTGCCAGCAGCGTAGTGGCGACAGTCACGAACACTGAAGCTTTCTTT. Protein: CASSVVATVTNTEAFF.

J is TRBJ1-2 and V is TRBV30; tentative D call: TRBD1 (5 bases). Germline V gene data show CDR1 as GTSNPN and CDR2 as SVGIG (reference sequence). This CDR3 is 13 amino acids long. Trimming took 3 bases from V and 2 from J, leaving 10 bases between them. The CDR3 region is CAWSPQGNYGYTF. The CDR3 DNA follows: TGTGCCTGGAGCCCCCAGGGAAACTATGGCTACACCTTC. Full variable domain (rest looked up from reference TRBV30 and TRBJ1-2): SQTIHQWPATLVQPVGSPLSLECTVEGTSNPNLYWYRQAAGRGLQLLFYSVGIGQISSEVPQNLSASRPQDRQFILSSKKLLLSDSGFYLCAWSPQGNYGYTFGSGTRLTVV.

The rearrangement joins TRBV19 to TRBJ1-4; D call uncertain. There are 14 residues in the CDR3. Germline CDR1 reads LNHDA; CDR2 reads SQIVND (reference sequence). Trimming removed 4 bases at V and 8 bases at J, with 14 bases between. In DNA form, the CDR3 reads TGTGCCAGTAGTAACCAGCCATTTGAAGAAAAACTGTTTTTT. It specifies CASSNQPFEEKLFF. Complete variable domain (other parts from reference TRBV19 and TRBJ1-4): DGGITQSPKYLFRKEGQNVTLSCEQNLNHDAMYWYRQDPGQGLRLIYYSQIVNDFQKGDIAEGYSVSREKKESFPLTVTSAQKNPTAFYLCASSNQPFEEKLFFGSGTQLSVL.

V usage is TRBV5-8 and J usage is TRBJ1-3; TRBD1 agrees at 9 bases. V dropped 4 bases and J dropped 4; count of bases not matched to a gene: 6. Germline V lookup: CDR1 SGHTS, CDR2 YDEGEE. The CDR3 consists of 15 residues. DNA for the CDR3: TGTGCCAGCAGCCTAAGGACAGGGGCGGGAAACACCATATATTTT. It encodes CASSLRTGAGNTIYF.

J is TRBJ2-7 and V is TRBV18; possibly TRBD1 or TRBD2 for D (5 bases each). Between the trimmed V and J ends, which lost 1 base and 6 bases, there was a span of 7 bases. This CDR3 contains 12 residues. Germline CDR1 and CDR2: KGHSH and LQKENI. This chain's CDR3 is CASSPLGPEQYF. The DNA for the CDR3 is TGTGCCAGCTCACCACTGGGACCCGAGCAGTACTTC.

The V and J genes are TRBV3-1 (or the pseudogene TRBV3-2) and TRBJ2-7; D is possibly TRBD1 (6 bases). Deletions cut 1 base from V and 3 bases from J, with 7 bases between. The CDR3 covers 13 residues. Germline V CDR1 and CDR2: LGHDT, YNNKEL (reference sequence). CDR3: CASSQGRGYEQYF. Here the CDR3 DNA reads TGTGCCAGCAGCCAAGGCAGGGGCTACGAGCAGTACTTC.

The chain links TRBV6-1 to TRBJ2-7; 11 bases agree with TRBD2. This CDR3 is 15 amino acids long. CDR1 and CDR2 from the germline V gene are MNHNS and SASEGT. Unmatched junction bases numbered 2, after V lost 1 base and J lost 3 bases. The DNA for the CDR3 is TGTGCCAGCAGTGAAGGACTAGCGGGGCTCTACGAGCAGTACTTC. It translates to CASSEGLAGLYEQYF.

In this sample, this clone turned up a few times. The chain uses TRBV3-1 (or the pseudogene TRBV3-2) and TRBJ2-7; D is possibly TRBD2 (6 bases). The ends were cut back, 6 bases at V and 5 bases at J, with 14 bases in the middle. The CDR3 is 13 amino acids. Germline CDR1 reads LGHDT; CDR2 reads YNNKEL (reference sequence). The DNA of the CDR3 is TGTGCCAGCAGAACGCAGCGCGGGAACGAGCAGTACTTC. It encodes CASRTQRGNEQYF.

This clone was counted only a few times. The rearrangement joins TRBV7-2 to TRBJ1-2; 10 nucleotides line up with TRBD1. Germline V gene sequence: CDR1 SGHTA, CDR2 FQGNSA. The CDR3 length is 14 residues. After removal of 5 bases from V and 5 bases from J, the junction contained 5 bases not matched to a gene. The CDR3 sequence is CASSPWGQGYGYTF. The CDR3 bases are TGTGCCAGCAGCCCATGGGGACAGGGGTATGGCTACACCTTC.